One sample yielded the 14 T cell receptor beta chains listed below, sequenced in a study of beta chain features in type 1 diabetes (dated by TCRdb to between 2018 and 2020). Their target antigens are unknown. Library preparation used the immunoSEQ multiplex PCR assay. The entire isolated RNA was reverse transcribed using the High Capacity cDNA Reverse Transcription Kit, and thus expressed TCRB transcripts were sequenced. The table comes from immuneACCESS by way of TCRdb, which keeps in-frame sequences with V and J called. Part of the clones is missing from these tables; in studies checked, under half for an unresolved V gene and the rest for unknown reasons. The sample profile shows 600,000 to 700,000 clones; 12% of them were found once. Of the sample, more than 0.095% is held by the ten largest clones. The investigation overall reported the following: A moderate but significant shortening of TCRB CDR3 length was observed in type 1 diabetes patients in all four CD4+ subsets.

The source material was naive CD4+ T cells from blood. Per the publication, the cell subset or site label means: true naive CD4+ T cells. The receptors come from a man aged 25 to 40 with type 1 diabetes.

The CDR3 is CSVEARGGNEKLFF. The CDR3, as DNA: TGCAGCGTTGAAGCGCGGGGCGGCAATGAAAAACTGTTTTTT. This rearrangement joins TRBV29-1 to TRBJ1-4; D may be TRBD1 (5 bases). The germline V gene encodes CDR1 SQVTM and CDR2 ANQGSEA. This CDR3 contains 14 residues. The V end lost 1 base, the J end lost 5 bases, and 11 bases lay between the germline ends.

The chain carries TRBV2 and TRBJ2-5; 7 positions match TRBD1. Trimming cost V 8 bases and J 2 bases; bases outside gene matches: 5. The CDR3 has 13 amino acids. Germline V gene lookup returns CDR1 SNHLY and CDR2 FYNNEI. The CDR3 sequence: CASVDREQETQYF. The CDR3 DNA reads TGTGCCAGCGTTGACAGGGAGCAAGAGACCCAGTACTTC.

The chain is built from TRBV18 and TRBJ2-3; 7 bases are shared with TRBD2. CDR3 length: 15 residues. CDR1 and CDR2 (germline): KGHSH, LQKENI. V was pared by 0 bases and J by 3 bases, with 3 bases of the junction left unmatched. This chain's CDR3 is CASSPPGEGTDTQYF. In nucleotides, the CDR3 is TGTGCCAGCTCACCACCGGGGGAGGGGACAGATACGCAGTATTTT.

This clone has only a few counts. J is TRBJ2-3 and V is TRBV28, with TRBD2 matching over 10 bases. The CDR3 length is 12 residues. The trim removed 8 bases at V and 6 bases at J, leaving 2 bases unmatched. In germline, CDR1 is MDHEN, CDR2 SYDVKM. The CDR3 sequence is CASLGLADTQYF. Written as DNA, the CDR3 is TGTGCCAGCTTGGGACTAGCGGATACGCAGTATTTT.

Here the CDR3 reads CASSGGQPGIDGYTF. The DNA for the CDR3 is TGTGCCAGCAGTGGAGGACAGCCGGGGATCGATGGCTACACCTTC. The chain combines TRBV9 with TRBJ1-2, with D possibly being TRBD1 (6 bases). Trimming pared 5 bases from V and 6 bases from J, leaving 20 bases between. The CDR3 is 15 amino acids. Germline-derived CDR1 and CDR2 are SGDLS and YYNGEE.

This rearrangement joins TRBV5-6 to TRBJ2-5, with D maybe TRBD2 (5 bases). The germline gives CDR1 SGHDT, CDR2 YYEEEE. V lost 2 bases, J lost 5 bases, and 16 bases lay in between. The CDR3 length is 15 residues. DNA for the CDR3: TGTGCCAGCAGCTTAAACGGGGTTCTGGGGGAGACCCAGTACTTC. Protein sequence: CASSLNGVLGETQYF. Supplemented by reference TRBV5-6 and TRBJ2-5, the full variable domain reads DAGVTQSPTHLIKTRGQQVTLRCSPKSGHDTVSWYQQALGQGPQFIFQYYEEEERQRGNFPDRFSGHQFPNYSSELNVNALLLGDSALYLCASSLNGVLGETQYFGPGTRLLVL.

V is TRBV30 and J is TRBJ1-6, with D unresolved. There are 16 residues in the CDR3. Trimming removed 3 bases from V and 7 bases from J, with 19 bases in between. Germline CDR1 GTSNPN, CDR2 SVGIG (reference sequence). Written as DNA, the CDR3 is TGTGCCTGGAGCCCACGCGGAGGCAGCTTCAATTCACCCCTCCACTTT. It codes for CAWSPRGGSFNSPLHF.

This clone was detected a few times. V is TRBV7-2 and J is TRBJ2-2, with D possibly being TRBD1 (6 bases). With 1 base removed from V and 1 base from J, the gap between germline ends came to 7 bases. CDR3 length equals 15 residues. CDR1 and CDR2 from the germline V gene are SGHTA and FQGNSA. This chain's CDR3 is CASSLGQVNTGELFF. For the CDR3, the DNA is TGTGCCAGCAGCTTAGGACAGGTGAACACCGGGGAGCTGTTTTTT.

The rearrangement links TRBV7-9 to TRBJ1-2; the match to TRBD1 covers 9 bases. V trimming: 4 bases; J trimming: 8 bases; junction bases outside the gene matches: 2. CDR3 length: 12 residues. Germline CDR1 reads SEHNR; CDR2 reads FQNEAQ (reference sequence). This CDR3 is CASSWDREGYTF. CDR3 in DNA: TGTGCCAGCAGCTGGGACAGGGAGGGCTACACCTTC.

The rearrangement joins TRBV5-1 to TRBJ2-3; D not resolved. The germline CDR1 and CDR2 sequences are SGHRS and YFSETQ. The CDR3 is 15 residues long. V was pared by 3 bases and J by 1 base, with 12 bases between. The CDR3 loop is CASSSPTPGTDTQYF. CDR3 coding DNA: TGCGCCAGCAGCTCCCCGACCCCAGGCACAGATACGCAGTATTTT.

About this clone: Other nucleotide sequences in the sample specify the same CDR3. V gene TRBV5-1 combines with J gene TRBJ2-1; 10 bases are shared with TRBD1. The ends lost 0 bases at V and 8 bases at J; junction bases unmatched: 5. Germline V lookup: CDR1 SGHRS, CDR2 YFSETQ. The CDR3 runs to 15 residues. This chain's CDR3 is CASSLGDRGPDEQFF. CDR3 in DNA: TGCGCCAGCAGCTTGGGAGACAGGGGGCCGGATGAGCAGTTCTTC. The full variable domain, with the rest looked up from reference TRBV5-1 and TRBJ2-1, is KAGVTQTPRYLIKTRGQQVTLSCSPISGHRSVSWYQQTPGQGLQFLFEYFSETQRNKGNFPGRFSGRQFSNSRSEMNVSTLELGDSALYLCASSLGDRGPDEQFFGPGTRLTVL.

The chain is built from TRBV6-5 and TRBJ1-1; D uncertain. This CDR3 is built from 13 residues. V lost 5 bases and J 11 bases, leaving 18 bases between the germline ends. CDR1 and CDR2 (germline): MNHEY, SVGAGI. CDR3 sequence reads: CASSPPLSGKAFF. CDR3 bases: TGTGCCAGCAGTCCCCCGCTCTCCGGGAAGGCTTTCTTT.

This clone turned up a few times. The V call is TRBV12-5, the J call TRBJ2-1; the match to TRBD2 covers 10 bases. Unmatched junction bases numbered 3, after V lost 6 bases and J lost 7 bases. CDR3 length equals 13 residues. The germline gives CDR1 LGHNT, CDR2 FRNRAP. The CDR3 region is CASGLAGKNEQFF. The CDR3 DNA reads as TGTGCTAGTGGACTAGCGGGGAAAAATGAGCAGTTCTTC. The variable domain in full, with the rest retrieved from reference TRBV12-5 and TRBJ2-1, is DARVTQTPRHKVTEMGQEVTMRCQPILGHNTVFWYRQTMMQGLELLAYFRNRAPLDDSGMPKDRFSAEMPDATLATLKIQPSEPRDSAVYFCASGLAGKNEQFFGPGTRLTVL.

This clone was seen only a few times. The chain has TRBV18 and TRBJ1-5; D might be TRBD1 (5 bases). The V gene's germline CDR1 is KGHSH and CDR2 LQKENI. V dropped 3 bases and J dropped 3 bases, with 6 bases sitting between them. This CDR3 region has 13 residues. The CDR3 sequence: CASSPDINQPQHF. The CDR3 DNA reads as TGTGCCAGCTCACCGGACATCAATCAGCCCCAGCATTTT.